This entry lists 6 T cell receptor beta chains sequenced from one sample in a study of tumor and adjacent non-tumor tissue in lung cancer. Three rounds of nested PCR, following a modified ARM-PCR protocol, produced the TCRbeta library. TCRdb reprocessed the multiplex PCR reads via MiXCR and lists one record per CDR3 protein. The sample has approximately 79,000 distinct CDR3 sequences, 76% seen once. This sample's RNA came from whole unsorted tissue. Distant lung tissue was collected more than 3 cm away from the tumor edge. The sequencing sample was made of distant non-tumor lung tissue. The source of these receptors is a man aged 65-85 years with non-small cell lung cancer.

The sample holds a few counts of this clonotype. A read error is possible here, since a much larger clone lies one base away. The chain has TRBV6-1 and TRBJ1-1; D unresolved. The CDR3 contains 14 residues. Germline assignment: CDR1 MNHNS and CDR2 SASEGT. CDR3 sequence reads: CASTEGRRHTEALF. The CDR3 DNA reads TGTGCCAGCACCGAAGGTCGGCGGCACACTGAAGCTTTATTT.

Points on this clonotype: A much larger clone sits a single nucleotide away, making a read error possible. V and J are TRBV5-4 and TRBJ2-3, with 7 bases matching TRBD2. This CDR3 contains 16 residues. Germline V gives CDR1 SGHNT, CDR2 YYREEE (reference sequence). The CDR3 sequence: CASSPKVGRSTNTQYF. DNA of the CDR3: TGTGCCAGCAGCCCGAAGGTCGGGAGGAGCACAAATACGCAGTATTTT. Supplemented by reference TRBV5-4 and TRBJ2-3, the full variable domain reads ETGVTQSPTHLIKTRGQQVTLRCSSQSGHNTVSWYQQALGQGPQFIFQYYREEENGRGNFPPRFSGLQFPNYSSELNVNALELDDSALYLCASSPKVGRSTNTQYFGPGTRLTVL.

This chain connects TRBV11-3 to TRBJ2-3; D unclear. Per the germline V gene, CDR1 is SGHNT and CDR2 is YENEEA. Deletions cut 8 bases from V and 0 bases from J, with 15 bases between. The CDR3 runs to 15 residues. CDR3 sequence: CASSPRKVSTDTQYF. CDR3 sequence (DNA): TGTGCCAGCTCCCCTCGGAAAGTAAGCACAGATACGCAGTATTTT.

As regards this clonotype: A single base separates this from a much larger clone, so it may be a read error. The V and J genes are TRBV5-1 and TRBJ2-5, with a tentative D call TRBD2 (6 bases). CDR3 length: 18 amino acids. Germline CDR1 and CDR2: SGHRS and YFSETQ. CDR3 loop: CASSLLSLGLSGGEKQHF. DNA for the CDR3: TGCGCCAGCAGCTTGTTGAGTTTGGGACTTTCTGGGGGAGAGAAACAGCACTTC.

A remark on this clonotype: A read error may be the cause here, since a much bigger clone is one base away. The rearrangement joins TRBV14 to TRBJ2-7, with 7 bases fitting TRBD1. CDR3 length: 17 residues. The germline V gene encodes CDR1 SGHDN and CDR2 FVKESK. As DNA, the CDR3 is TGTACCAGCAGCCACCACCGGGGACAGACCCCCTCCTACGAGCAGTACTTC. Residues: CTSSHHRGQTPSYEQYF.

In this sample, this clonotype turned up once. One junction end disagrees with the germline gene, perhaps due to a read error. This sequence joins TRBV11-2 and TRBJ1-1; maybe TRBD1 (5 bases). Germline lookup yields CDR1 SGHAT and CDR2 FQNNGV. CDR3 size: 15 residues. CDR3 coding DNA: TGTGCCAGCAGTTTCACCAATTCAGGGAAAACTGAAGGTTTCTTT. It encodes CASSFTNSGKTEGFF.